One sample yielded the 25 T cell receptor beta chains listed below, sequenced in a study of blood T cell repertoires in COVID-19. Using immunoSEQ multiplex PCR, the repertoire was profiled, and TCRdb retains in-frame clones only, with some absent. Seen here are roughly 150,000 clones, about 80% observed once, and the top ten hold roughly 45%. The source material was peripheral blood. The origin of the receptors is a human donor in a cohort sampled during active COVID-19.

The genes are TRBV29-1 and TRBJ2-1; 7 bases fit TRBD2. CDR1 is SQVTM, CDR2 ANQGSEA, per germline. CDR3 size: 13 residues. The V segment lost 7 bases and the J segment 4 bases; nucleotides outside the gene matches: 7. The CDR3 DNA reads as TGCAGCGCCCGGGGGGAGTCATACAATGAGCAGTTCTTC. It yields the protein CSARGESYNEQFF.

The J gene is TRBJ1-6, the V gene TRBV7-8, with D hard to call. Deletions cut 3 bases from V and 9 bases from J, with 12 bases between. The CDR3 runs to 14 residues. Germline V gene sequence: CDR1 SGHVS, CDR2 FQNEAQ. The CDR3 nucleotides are TGTGCCAGCAGCTTTGGGCCGTCCGGTTCACCCCTCCACTTT. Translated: CASSFGPSGSPLHF.

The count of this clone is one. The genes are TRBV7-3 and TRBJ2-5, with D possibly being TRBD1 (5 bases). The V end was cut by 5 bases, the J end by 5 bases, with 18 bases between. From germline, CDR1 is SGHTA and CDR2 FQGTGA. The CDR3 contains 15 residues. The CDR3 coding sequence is TGTGCCAGCAGCCCACAGGCATCCGGGTGGGAGACCCAGTACTTC. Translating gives CASSPQASGWETQYF.

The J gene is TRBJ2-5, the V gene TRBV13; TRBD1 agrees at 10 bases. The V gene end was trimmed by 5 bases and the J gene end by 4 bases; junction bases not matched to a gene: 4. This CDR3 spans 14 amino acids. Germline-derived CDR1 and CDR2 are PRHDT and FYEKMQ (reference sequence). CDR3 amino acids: CASSPGQGRETQYF. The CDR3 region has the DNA TGTGCCAGCAGCCCGGGACAGGGGAGAGAGACCCAGTACTTC. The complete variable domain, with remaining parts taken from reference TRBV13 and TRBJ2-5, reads AAGVIQSPRHLIKEKRETATLKCYPIPRHDTVYWYQQGPGQDPQFLISFYEKMQSDKGSIPDRFSAQQFSDYHSELNMSSLELGDSALYFCASSPGQGRETQYFGPGTRLLVL.

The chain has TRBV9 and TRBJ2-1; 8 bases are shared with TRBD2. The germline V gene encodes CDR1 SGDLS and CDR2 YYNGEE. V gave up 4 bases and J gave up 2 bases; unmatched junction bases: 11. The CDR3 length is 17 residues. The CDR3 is CASSSRLSGTPYNEQFF. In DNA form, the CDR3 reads TGTGCCAGCAGCTCGAGACTTAGCGGGACTCCCTACAATGAGCAGTTCTTC.

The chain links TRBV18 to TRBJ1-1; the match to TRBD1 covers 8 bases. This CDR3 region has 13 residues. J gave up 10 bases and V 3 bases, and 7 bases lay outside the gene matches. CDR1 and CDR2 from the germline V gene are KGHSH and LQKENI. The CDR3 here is CASSPARGRGAFF. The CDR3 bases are TGTGCCAGCTCACCTGCCAGGGGGCGGGGAGCTTTCTTT. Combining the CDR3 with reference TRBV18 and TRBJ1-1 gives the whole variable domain NAGVMQNPRHLVRRRGQEARLRCSPMKGHSHVYWYRQLPEEGLKFMVYLQKENIIDESGMPKERFSAEFPKEGPSILRIQQVVRGDSAAYFCASSPARGRGAFFGQGTRLTVV.

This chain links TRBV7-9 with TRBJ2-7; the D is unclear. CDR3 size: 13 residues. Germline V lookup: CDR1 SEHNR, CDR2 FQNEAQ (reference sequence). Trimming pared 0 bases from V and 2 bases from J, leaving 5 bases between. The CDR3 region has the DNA TGTGCCAGCAGCTTAGCACCGGCCTACGAGCAGTACTTC. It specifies CASSLAPAYEQYF.

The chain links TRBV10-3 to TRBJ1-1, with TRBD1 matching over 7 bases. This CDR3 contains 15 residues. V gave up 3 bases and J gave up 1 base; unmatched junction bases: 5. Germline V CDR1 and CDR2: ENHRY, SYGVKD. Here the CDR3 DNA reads TGTGCCATCAGTGATCTCAGGGGGAGGAACACTGAAGCTTTCTTT. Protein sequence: CAISDLRGRNTEAFF.

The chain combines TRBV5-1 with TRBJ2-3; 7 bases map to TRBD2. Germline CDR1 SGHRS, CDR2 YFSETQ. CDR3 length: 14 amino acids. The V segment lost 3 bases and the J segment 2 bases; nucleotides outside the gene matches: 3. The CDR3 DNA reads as TGCGCCAGCAGCTGGGGGGGTTTCACAGATACGCAGTATTTT. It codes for CASSWGGFTDTQYF.

The CDR3 DNA reads as TGTGCCATCCGCTCACCGACAGGGTACACTGAAGCTTTCTTT. The encoded protein is CAIRSPTGYTEAFF. The gene calls are TRBV10-3 and TRBJ1-1, with 7 bases aligning to TRBD1. The CDR3 sequence is 14 residues long. The germline V gene has CDR1 ENHRY and CDR2 SYGVKD. V trimming: 8 bases; J trimming: 3 bases; junction bases outside the gene matches: 9.

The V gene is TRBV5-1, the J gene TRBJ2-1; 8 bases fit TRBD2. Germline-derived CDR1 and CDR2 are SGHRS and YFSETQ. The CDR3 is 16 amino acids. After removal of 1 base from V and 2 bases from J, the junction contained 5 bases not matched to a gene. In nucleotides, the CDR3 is TGCGCCAGCAGCTTGTCAGTAGCGGGACCCTACAATGAGCAGTTCTTC. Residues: CASSLSVAGPYNEQFF.

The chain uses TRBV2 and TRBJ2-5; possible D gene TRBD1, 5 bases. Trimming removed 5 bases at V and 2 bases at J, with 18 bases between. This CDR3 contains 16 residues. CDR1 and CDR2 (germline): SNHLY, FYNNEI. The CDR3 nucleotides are TGTGCCAGCAGTCTCGATAGGGGCAGGATTCAAGAGACCCAGTACTTC. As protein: CASSLDRGRIQETQYF.

This CDR3 reads CASSRIGTGREAFF. The CDR3 bases are TGTGCCAGCAGCCGAATCGGGACAGGTCGTGAAGCTTTCTTT. The chain uses TRBV11-1 and TRBJ1-1; 8 bases match TRBD1. The CDR3 extends over 14 amino acids. Germline V gene data show CDR1 as SGHAT and CDR2 as FQDESV (reference sequence). The V segment lost 5 bases and the J segment 7 bases; nucleotides outside the gene matches: 9.

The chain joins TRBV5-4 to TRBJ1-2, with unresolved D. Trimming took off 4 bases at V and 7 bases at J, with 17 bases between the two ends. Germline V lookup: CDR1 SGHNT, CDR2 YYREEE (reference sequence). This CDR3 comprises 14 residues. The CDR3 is CASSLPRGLSGYTF. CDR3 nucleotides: TGTGCCAGCAGCCTCCCACGAGGGTTGAGTGGCTACACCTTC.

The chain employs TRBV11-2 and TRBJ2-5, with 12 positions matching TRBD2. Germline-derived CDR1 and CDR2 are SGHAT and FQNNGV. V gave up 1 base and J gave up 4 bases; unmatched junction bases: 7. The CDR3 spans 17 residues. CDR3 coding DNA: TGTGCCAGCAGCTTAGTTGGTAGGACTAGCGGGGTAGAGACCCAGTACTTC. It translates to CASSLVGRTSGVETQYF.

The CDR3 DNA is TGTGCCAGCAGAACGGGATCGAACACCGGGGAGCTGTTTTTT. Residues: CASRTGSNTGELFF. The chain joins TRBV9 to TRBJ2-2, with a tentative D call TRBD2 (5 bases). The CDR3 totals 14 residues. Trimming stripped 5 bases from V and 0 bases from J, with 8 bases between. CDR1 is SGDLS and CDR2 is YYNGEE in the germline V gene.

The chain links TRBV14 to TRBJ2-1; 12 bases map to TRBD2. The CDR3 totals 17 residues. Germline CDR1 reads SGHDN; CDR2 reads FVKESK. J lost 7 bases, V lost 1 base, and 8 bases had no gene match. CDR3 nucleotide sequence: TGTGCCAGCAGCCAAGTGCCTAGCGGGAGGGCCCTGAATGAGCAGTTCTTC. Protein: CASSQVPSGRALNEQFF. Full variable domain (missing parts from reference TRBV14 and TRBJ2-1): EAGVTQFPSHSVIEKGQTVTLRCDPISGHDNLYWYRRVMGKEIKFLLHFVKESKQDESGMPNNRFLAERTGGTYSTLKVQPAELEDSGVYFCASSQVPSGRALNEQFFGPGTRLTVL.

CDR3 bases: TGTGCCACCAGCAGAGATACAGGGGCCGCGGGCACTGAAGCTTTCTTT. As protein: CATSRDTGAAGTEAFF. The rearrangement joins TRBV15 to TRBJ1-1, with 7 bases identical to TRBD1. Germline CDR1 reads LNHNV; CDR2 reads YYDKDF (reference sequence). The CDR3 runs 16 residues. The trim removed 0 bases at V and 4 bases at J, leaving 8 bases unmatched.

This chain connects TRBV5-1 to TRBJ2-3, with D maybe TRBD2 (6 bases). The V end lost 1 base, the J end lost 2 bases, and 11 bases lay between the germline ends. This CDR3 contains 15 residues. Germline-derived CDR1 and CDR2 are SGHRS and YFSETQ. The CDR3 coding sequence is TGCGCCAGCAGCTTGTACGGGGGATACACAGATACGCAGTATTTT. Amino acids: CASSLYGGYTDTQYF.

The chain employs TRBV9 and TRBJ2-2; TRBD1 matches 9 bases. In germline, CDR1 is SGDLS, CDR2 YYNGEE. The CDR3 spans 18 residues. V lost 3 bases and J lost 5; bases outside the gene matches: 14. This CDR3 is CASSAGTGSQGRTGELFF. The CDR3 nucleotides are TGTGCCAGCAGCGCCGGGACAGGGAGCCAAGGGCGAACCGGGGAGCTGTTTTTT. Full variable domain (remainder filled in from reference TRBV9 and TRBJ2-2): DSGVTQTPKHLITATGQRVTLRCSPRSGDLSVYWYQQSLDQGLQFLIQYYNGEERAKGNILERFSAQQFPDLHSELNLSSLELGDSALYFCASSAGTGSQGRTGELFFGEGSRLTVL.

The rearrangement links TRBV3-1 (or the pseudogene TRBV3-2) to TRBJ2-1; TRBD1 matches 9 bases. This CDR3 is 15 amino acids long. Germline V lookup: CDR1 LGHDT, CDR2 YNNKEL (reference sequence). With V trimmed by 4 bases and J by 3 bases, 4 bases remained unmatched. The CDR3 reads CASSPTGGDYNEQFF. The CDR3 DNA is TGTGCCAGCAGCCCGACAGGGGGGGACTACAATGAGCAGTTCTTC.

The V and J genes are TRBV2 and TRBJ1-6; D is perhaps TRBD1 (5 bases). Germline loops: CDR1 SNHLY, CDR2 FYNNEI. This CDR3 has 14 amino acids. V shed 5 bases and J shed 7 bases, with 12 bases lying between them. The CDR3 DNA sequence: TGTGCCAGCAGTACGACAGTGAGCAATTCACCCCTCCACTTT. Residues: CASSTTVSNSPLHF.

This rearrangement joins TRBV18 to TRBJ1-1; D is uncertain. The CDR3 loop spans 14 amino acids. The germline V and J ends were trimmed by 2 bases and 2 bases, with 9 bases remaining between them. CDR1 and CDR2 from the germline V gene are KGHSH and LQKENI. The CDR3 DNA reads TGTGCCAGCTCACCAAGAGTTTCTAACACTGAAGCTTTCTTT. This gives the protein CASSPRVSNTEAFF.

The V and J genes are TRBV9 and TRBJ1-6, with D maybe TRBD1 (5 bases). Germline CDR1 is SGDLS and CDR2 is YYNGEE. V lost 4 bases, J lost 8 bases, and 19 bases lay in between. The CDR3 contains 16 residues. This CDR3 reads CASSPTLAGPDSPLHF. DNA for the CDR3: TGTGCCAGCAGCCCCACCCTGGCAGGGCCAGATTCACCCCTCCACTTT.

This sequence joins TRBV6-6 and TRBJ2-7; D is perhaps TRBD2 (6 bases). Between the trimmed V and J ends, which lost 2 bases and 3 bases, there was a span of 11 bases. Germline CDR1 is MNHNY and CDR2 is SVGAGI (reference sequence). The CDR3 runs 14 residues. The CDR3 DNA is TGTGCCAGCAGTTACGCGGGATCTCTCTACGAGCAGTACGTC. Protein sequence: CASSYAGSLYEQYV.